One and the same sample provided the 17 T cell receptor beta chains below, sequenced in a study of T cells in Graves' hyperthyroidism and ophthalmopathy. The TCR beta CDR3 regions underwent amplification using RNA transcripts as the source. The study used the HTBI primer set for a first-round RT-PCR of the TCR CDR3. TCRdb itself ran the multiplex PCR reads through MiXCR, one entry per CDR3 protein. Among 600,000 or so distinct CDR3 sequences, about 16% were seen once, and the ten largest hold 3% to 4.5%. The sample taken for sequencing was blood. These receptors came from a woman in her 30s with Graves' hyperthyroidism.

In its sample, this clonotype was seen many times. This chain uses TRBV28 with TRBJ2-7; a possible D gene is TRBD2 (5 bases). Germline lookup yields CDR1 MDHEN and CDR2 SYDVKM. CDR3 length equals 12 residues. Trimming took off 3 bases at V and 8 bases at J, with 11 bases between the two ends. CDR3 residues: CASSFERAQQYF. CDR3 nucleotide sequence: TGTGCCAGCAGTTTTGAGAGGGCCCAGCAGTACTTC.

The chain has TRBV30 and TRBJ1-2; D uncertain. CDR1 and CDR2 from the germline V gene are GTSNPN and SVGIG (reference sequence). The ends were cut back, 2 bases at V and 6 bases at J, with 7 bases in the middle. The length of the CDR3 is 11 residues. This chain's CDR3 is CAWSPGDGYTF. The CDR3 nucleotides read TGTGCCTGGAGTCCCGGGGATGGCTACACCTTC.

In this sample, this clonotype turned up many times. The rearrangement joins TRBV12-3 or TRBV12-4 to TRBJ2-7, with 7 bases matching TRBD1. The CDR3 covers 15 residues. V gave up 6 bases and J gave up 6 bases; unmatched junction bases: 14. The CDR3 loop reads CASRSGTASRSEQYF. Written as DNA, the CDR3 is TGTGCCAGCAGAAGTGGGACAGCCAGTCGATCCGAGCAGTACTTC.

The V and J genes are TRBV27 and TRBJ2-1; 7 positions match TRBD2. Germline V gene lookup returns CDR1 MNHEY and CDR2 SMNVEV (reference sequence). J lost 4 bases, V lost 8 bases, and 11 bases had no gene match. CDR3 length equals 15 residues. This CDR3 is CASALLAIRYNEQFF. In DNA form, the CDR3 reads TGTGCCAGCGCCCTACTAGCGATCAGATACAATGAGCAGTTCTTC.

Concerning this clonotype itself: A much more abundant neighbour one base away suggests this may be a read error. The chain has TRBV28 and TRBJ2-7; D is unclear. There are 12 residues in the CDR3. V was clipped by 8 bases and J by 3 bases, with 11 bases between them. Germline V lookup: CDR1 MDHEN, CDR2 SYDVKM. This CDR3 is CASRGKRYEQYF. The DNA for the CDR3 is TGTGCCAGCCGTGGCAAACGCTACGAGCAGTACTTC.

This clonotype has only a few counts. This sequence joins TRBV29-1 and TRBJ1-2; TRBD1 aligns across 7 bases. Germline CDR1 and CDR2: SQVTM and ANQGSEA. The CDR3 has 12 residues. J was trimmed by 8 bases and V by 6 bases; bases with no gene match: 9. The CDR3 DNA is TGCAGCGTCGACAGGGTGGGGGGCGGCTACACCTTC. The encoded protein is CSVDRVGGGYTF.

The CDR3 loop is CASSGQGMGQPQHF. In nucleotides, the CDR3 is TGTGCCAGCAGTGGTCAGGGGATGGGGCAGCCCCAGCATTTT. V is TRBV27 and J is TRBJ1-5, with D possibly matching TRBD1 (6 bases). The germline V and J ends were trimmed by 5 bases and 7 bases, with 15 bases remaining between them. CDR1 MNHEY and CDR2 SMNVEV come from the germline V gene (reference sequence). The CDR3 length is 14 residues.

With respect to this clonotype: A single base separates this from a much larger clone, so it may be a read error. In this CDR3 the conserved last residue, phenylalanine or tryptophan, is missing, so a read error is likely. This chain uses TRBV12-3 or TRBV12-4 with TRBJ2-7; D is ambiguous. V dropped 2 bases and J dropped 5 bases, with 10 bases sitting between them. The CDR3 has 13 residues. The CDR3 DNA reads as TGTGCCAGCAGTTTATGGTCTGGGGACGAGCAGTACCTC. Amino acids: CASSLWSGDEQYL.

This clonotype was observed many times. The junction does not match germline at one end; this may be a read error. The chain links TRBV27 to TRBJ2-5; D gene ambiguous. The CDR3 spans 15 residues. Germline V gene lookup returns CDR1 MNHEY and CDR2 SMNVEV (reference sequence). The CDR3 loop reads CASSLSGSPQGTQYF. Here the CDR3 DNA reads TGTGCCAGCAGCCTGTCCGGGTCGCCTCAAGGGACCCAGTACTTC.

This clonotype has at least ten counts. The V gene is TRBV2, the J gene TRBJ2-3, with 13 positions matching TRBD2. The CDR3 is 17 amino acids. The germline CDR1 and CDR2 sequences are SNHLY and FYNNEI. J gave up 6 bases and V 4 bases, and 10 bases lay outside the gene matches. DNA of the CDR3: TGTGCCAGCAGTGTGGGGCCACTAGCGGGAGGGCCGGATACGCAGTATTTT. Its translation is CASSVGPLAGGPDTQYF.

This clonotype was found a few times. The chain carries TRBV12-3 or TRBV12-4 and TRBJ2-1; D is unclear. The CDR3 is 14 residues long. Trimming stripped 3 bases from V and 5 bases from J, with 11 bases between. The CDR3 sequence is CASSLDPINNEQFF. The CDR3 coding sequence is TGTGCCAGCAGTTTGGATCCAATTAACAATGAGCAGTTCTTC.

J is TRBJ2-3 and V is TRBV7-3; perhaps TRBD2 as D (5 bases). The CDR3 is 15 amino acids. Germline V gene sequence: CDR1 SGHTA, CDR2 FQGTGA. The ends were cut back, 5 bases at V and 0 bases at J, with 12 bases in the middle. In DNA form, the CDR3 reads TGTGCCAGCAGCCTAGGTGACTACAGCACAGATACGCAGTATTTT. It codes for CASSLGDYSTDTQYF.

This chain uses TRBV5-1 with TRBJ1-2, with a weak D call TRBD1 (6 bases). The germline V gene encodes CDR1 SGHRS and CDR2 YFSETQ. This CDR3 has 19 amino acids. The ends were cut back, 3 bases at V and 4 bases at J, with 28 bases in the middle. CDR3 nucleotide sequence: TGCGCCAGCAGCTCTCCGGGGGCGCCGAAACCGGGACAAAGCTATGGCTACACCTTC. Translated: CASSSPGAPKPGQSYGYTF.

The chain couples TRBV20-1 to TRBJ1-2; tentatively, D is TRBD1 (5 bases). V was clipped by 0 bases and J by 0 bases, with 11 bases between them. The germline gives CDR1 DFQATT, CDR2 SNEGSKA (reference sequence). The CDR3 runs to 15 residues. CDR3 DNA: TGCAGTGCTAGAGAAAGGGGACGGCCTAACTATGGCTACACCTTC. Translation gives CSARERGRPNYGYTF.

This sequence joins TRBV20-1 and TRBJ2-7; TRBD1 matches 7 bases. V was clipped by 5 bases and J by 1 base; unmatched bases: 5. The CDR3 is made up of 13 amino acids. Germline assignment: CDR1 DFQATT and CDR2 SNEGSKA (reference sequence). The DNA of the CDR3 is TGCAGTGCTGTCCGGGACAGTTCCTACGAGCAGTACTTC. Translation gives CSAVRDSSYEQYF.

This clonotype was detected only once. This chain joins TRBV2 and TRBJ1-3, with D uncertain. The germline V and J ends were trimmed by 4 bases and 4 bases, with 14 bases remaining between them. From germline, CDR1 is SNHLY and CDR2 FYNNEI. This CDR3 contains 15 residues. CDR3 sequence: CASSGSAGSGNTIYF. CDR3 coding DNA: TGTGCCAGCAGTGGATCCGCTGGCTCGGGAAACACCATATATTTT.

This clonotype was observed a single time. The chain employs TRBV10-3 and TRBJ2-3; D uncertain. The V gene's germline CDR1 is ENHRY and CDR2 SYGVKD. There are 15 residues in the CDR3. With 2 bases removed from V and 2 bases from J, the gap between germline ends came to 11 bases. CDR3 coding DNA: TGTGCCATCAGTGAGGGGGAAGATATCACAGATACGCAGTATTTT. This translates into CAISEGEDITDTQYF.